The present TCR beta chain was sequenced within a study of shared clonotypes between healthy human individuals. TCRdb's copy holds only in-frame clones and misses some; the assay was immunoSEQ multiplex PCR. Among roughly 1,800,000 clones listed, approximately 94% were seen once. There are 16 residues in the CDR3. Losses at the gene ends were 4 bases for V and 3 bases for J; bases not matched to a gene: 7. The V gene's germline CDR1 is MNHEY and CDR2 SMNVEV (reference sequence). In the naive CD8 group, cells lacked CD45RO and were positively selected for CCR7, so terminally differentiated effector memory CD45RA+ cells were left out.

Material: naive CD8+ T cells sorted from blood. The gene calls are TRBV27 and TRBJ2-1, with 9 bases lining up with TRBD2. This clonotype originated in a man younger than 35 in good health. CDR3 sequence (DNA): TGTGCCAGCAGTTCCCGAAGCGGGGGGCACTACAATGAGCAGTTCTTC. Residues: CASSSRSGGHYNEQFF.